The present entry profiles one TCR beta chain with its context. J was trimmed by 6 bases and V by 0 bases; bases with no gene match: 11. This CDR3 is built from 18 residues. The germline CDR1 and CDR2 sequences are SEHNR and FQNEAQ (reference sequence). The sample originates from a study of blood T cell repertoires in COVID-19. Study context: COVID-19 samples collected from the United States, Italy and Spain covered acute and convalescent phases.

TCRdb's table, derived via immunoSEQ multiplex PCR, lists solely in-frame clones and lacks some. This table has fewer than 75,000 clones, approximately 90% appearing once. The sample was peripheral blood. This clonotype was obtained from a man between 65 and 85 years old with acute or convalescent COVID-19. The chain carries TRBV7-9 and TRBJ1-4; 9 bases agree with TRBD1. In DNA, the CDR3 is TGTGCCAGCAGCTTAGCGCGTTTATACAGGGGGCGCGATGAAAAACTGTTTTTT. It specifies CASSLARLYRGRDEKLFF.